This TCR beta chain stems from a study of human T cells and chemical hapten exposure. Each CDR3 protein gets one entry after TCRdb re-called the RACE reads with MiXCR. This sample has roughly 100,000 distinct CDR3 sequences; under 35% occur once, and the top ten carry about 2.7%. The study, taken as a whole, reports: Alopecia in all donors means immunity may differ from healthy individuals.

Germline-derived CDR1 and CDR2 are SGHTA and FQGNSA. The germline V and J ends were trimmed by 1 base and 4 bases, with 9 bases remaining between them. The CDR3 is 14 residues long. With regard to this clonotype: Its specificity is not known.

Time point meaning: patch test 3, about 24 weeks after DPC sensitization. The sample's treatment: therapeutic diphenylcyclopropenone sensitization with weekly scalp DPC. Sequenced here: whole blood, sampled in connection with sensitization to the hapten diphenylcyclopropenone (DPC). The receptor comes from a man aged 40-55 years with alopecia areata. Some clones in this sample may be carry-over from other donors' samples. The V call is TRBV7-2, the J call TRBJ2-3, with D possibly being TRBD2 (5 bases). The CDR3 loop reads CASSLDGVPDTQYF. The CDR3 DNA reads TGTGCCAGCAGCTTAGACGGGGTCCCAGATACGCAGTATTTT.